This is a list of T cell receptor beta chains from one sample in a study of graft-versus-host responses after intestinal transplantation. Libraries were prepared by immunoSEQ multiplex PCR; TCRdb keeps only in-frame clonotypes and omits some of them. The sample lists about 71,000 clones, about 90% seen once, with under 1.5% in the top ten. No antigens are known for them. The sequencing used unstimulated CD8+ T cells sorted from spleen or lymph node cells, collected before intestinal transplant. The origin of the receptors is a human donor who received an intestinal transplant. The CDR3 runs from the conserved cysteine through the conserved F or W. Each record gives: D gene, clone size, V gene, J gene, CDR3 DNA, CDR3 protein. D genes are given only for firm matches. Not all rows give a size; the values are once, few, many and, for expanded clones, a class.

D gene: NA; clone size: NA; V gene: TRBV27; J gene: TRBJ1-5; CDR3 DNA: TGTGCCAGCAGTTCCGGGTACAATCAGCCCCAGCATTTT; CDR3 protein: CASSSGYNQPQHF
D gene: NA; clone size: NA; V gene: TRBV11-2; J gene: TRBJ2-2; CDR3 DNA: TGTGCCAGCACCCTACCGTCGGACTACCCGAACACCGGGGAGCTGTTTTTT; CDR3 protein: CASTLPSDYPNTGELFF
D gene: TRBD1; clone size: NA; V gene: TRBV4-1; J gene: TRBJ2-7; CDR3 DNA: TGCGCCAGCAGCCATACGACAGGGGACTACGAGCAGTACTTC; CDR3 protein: CASSHTTGDYEQYF
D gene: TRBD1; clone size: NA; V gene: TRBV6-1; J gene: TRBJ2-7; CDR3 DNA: TGTGCCAGCAGCGGATCGGGACAGGACTCCTACGAGCAGTACTTC; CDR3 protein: CASSGSGQDSYEQYF
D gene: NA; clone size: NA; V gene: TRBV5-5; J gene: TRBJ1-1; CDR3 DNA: TGTGCCAGCAGCTTGGGGCTCACTGAAGCTTTCTTT; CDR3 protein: CASSLGLTEAFF
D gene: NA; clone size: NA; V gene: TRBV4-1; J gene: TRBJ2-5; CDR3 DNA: TGCGCCAGCAGCCCGTTTACTGGAACGGGGGAGACCCAGTACTTC; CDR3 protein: CASSPFTGTGETQYF
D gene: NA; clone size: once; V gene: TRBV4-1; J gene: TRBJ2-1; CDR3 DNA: TGCGCCAGCAGCCAAGTAGGGGACTTGCCCTACAATGAGCAGTTCTTC; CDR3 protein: CASSQVGDLPYNEQFF
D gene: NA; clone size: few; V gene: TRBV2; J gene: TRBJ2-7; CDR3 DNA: TGTGCCAGCAACACAGGGACCTACGAGCAGTACTTC; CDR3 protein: CASNTGTYEQYF
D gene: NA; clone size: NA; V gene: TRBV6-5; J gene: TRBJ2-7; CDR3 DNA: TGTGCCATACAACTGGAGGGGCCCCTTTTCTACGAGCAGTACTTC; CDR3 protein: CAIQLEGPLFYEQYF
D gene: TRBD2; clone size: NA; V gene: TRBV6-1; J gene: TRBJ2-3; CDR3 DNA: TGTGCCAGCAGTTCAGCTAGCGGGGGCACAGATACGCAGTATTTT; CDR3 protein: CASSSASGGTDTQYF
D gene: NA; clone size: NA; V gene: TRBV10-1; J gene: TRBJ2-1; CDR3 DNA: TGCGCCAGCAGTGAGTTGCCCCCCTGGGGGCAAGGTGAGCAGTTCTTC; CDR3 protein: CASSELPPWGQGEQFF
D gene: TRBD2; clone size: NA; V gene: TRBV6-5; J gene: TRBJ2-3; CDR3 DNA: TGTGCCACACTGGCGGGGGGGCAAGGAGATACGCAGTATTTT; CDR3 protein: CATLAGGQGDTQYF
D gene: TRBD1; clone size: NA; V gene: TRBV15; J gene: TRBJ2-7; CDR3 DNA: TGTGCCACCAGACCGGGACAGGGAACCTACGAGCAGTACTTC; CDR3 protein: CATRPGQGTYEQYF
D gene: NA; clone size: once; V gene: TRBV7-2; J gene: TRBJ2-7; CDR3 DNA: TGTGCCAGCAGCCAACCCCACAGACCCTACGAGCAGTACTTC; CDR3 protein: CASSQPHRPYEQYF
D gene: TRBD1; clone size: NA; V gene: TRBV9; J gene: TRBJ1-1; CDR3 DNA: TGTGCCAGCAGCGGTACAGGGGGCCGAGGGACTGAAGCTTTCTTT; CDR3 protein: CASSGTGGRGTEAFF
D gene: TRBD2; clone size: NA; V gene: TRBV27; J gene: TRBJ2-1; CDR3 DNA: TGTGCCAGCAGTAGATCGACTAGCGGGGGGGCTTACTACAATGAGCAGTTCTTC; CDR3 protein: CASSRSTSGGAYYNEQFF
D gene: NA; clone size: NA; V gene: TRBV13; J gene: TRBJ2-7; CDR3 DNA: TGTGCCAGCAGCTTAGGCCAGGCAGTCTACGAGCAGTACTTC; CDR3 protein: CASSLGQAVYEQYF
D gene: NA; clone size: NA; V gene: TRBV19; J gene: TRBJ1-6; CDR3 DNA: TGTGCCAGTAGTATGGGAGCTCGTGGGAATTCACCCCTCCACTTT; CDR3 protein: CASSMGARGNSPLHF
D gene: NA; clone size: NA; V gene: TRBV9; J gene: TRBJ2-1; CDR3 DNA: TGTGCCAGCAGCCCCCGAGGATACTCCTACAATGAGCAGTTCTTC; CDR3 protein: CASSPRGYSYNEQFF
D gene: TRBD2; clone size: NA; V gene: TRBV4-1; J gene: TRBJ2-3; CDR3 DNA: TGCGCCAGCAGCCCAAGCGATCTAGCGGGGAGCACAGATACGCAGTATTTT; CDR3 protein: CASSPSDLAGSTDTQYF
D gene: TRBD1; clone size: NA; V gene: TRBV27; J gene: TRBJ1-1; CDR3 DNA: TGTGCCAGCAGTTTTCAGGGGGCCTCTGAAGCTTTCTTT; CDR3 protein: CASSFQGASEAFF
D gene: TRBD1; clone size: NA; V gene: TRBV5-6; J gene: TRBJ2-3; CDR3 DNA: TGTGCCAGCAGCTTGGATGGGACAGGGGTCGATACGCAGTATTTT; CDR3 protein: CASSLDGTGVDTQYF
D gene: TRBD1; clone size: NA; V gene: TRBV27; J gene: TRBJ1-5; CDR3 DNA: TGTGCCAGCAGTTTATCGATAGGAGGGGGCGACCAGCCCCAGCATTTT; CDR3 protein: CASSLSIGGGDQPQHF
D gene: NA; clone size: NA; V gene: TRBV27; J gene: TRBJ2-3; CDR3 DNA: TGTGCCAGCAGTCCCCAACAGGACACAGATACGCAGTATTTT; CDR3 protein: CASSPQQDTDTQYF
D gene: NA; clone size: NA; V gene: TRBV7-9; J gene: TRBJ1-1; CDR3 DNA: TGTGCCAGCAGCCCCTGGGGGGGCTCTGAAGCTTTCTTT; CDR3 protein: CASSPWGGSEAFF
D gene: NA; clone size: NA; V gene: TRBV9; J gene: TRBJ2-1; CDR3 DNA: TGTGCCAGCAGCGGCAGGGACTACAATGAGCAGTTCTTC; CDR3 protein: CASSGRDYNEQFF
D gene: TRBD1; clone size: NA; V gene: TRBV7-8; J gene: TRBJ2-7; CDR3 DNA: TGTGCCAGCAGCATCTACAGGGGCCCCTCCTACGAGCAGTACTTC; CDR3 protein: CASSIYRGPSYEQYF
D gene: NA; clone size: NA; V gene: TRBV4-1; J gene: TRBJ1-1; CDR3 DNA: TGCGCCAGCAGCCAAGTGGGGGCTCGGAACACTGAAGCTTTCTTT; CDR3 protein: CASSQVGARNTEAFF
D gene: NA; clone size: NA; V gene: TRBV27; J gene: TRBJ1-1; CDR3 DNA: TGTGCCAGCAGTTCCCACCAGGGATCCCCTGAAGCTTTCTTT; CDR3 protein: CASSSHQGSPEAFF
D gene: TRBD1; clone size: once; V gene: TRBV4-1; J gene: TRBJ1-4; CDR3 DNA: TGCGCCAGCAGCCCCACAGGGGGGGCTAATGAAAAACTGTTTTTT; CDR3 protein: CASSPTGGANEKLFF
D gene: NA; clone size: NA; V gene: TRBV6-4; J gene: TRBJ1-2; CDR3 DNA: TGTGCCAGCAGTGCCCCAAGGGGAGGGGAAGGTGAGGATGGCTACACCTTC; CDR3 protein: CASSAPRGGEGEDGYTF
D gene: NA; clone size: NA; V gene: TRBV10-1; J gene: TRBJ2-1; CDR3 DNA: TGCGCCAGCAGTGATGGTCTGAGCTCCTACAATGAGCAGTTCTTC; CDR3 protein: CASSDGLSSYNEQFF
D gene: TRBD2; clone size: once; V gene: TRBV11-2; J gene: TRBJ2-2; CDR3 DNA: TGTGCCAGCCGGACCCCGGGACTAGGAACCGGGGAGCTGTTTTTT; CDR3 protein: CASRTPGLGTGELFF
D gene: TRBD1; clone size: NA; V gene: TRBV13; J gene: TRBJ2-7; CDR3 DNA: TGTGCCAGCAGCCCTCGGACAGGGGCCAACCTCTACGAGCAGTACTTC; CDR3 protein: CASSPRTGANLYEQYF
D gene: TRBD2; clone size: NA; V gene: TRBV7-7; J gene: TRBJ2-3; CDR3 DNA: TGTGCTAGCAGCTTAATAGCGGGGCCTACAGATACGCAGTATTTT; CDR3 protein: CASSLIAGPTDTQYF
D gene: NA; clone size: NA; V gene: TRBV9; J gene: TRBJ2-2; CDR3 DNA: TGTGCCAGCAGCGCCCCATCTAAACAGGGTAACACCGGGGAGCTGTTTTTT; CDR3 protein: CASSAPSKQGNTGELFF
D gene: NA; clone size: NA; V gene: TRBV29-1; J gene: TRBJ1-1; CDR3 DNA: TGCAGCGCGTGGCAGTCTGAAGCTTTCTTT; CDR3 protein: CSAWQSEAFF
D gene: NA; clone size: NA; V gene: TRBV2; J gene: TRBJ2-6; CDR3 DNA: TGTGCCAGCAGGGGGGCGGTAAGCTCTGGGGCCAACGTCCTGACTTTC; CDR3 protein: CASRGAVSSGANVLTF
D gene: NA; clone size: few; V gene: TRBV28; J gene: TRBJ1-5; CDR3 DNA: TGTGCCAGCTCCGACAGGTTGGGTTATAGCAATCAGCCCCAGCATTTT; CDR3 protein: CASSDRLGYSNQPQHF
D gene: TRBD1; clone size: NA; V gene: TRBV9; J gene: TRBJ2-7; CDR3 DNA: TGTGCCAGCAGCGTAGGGGGACAGGGCGAGCAGTACTTC; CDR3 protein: CASSVGGQGEQYF
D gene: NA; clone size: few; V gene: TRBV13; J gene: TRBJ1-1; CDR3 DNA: TGTGCCAGCAGGGGAGGGGACACTGAAGCTTTCTTT; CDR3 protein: CASRGGDTEAFF
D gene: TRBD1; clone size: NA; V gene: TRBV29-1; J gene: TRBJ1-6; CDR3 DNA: TGCAGCGTCCAAGAGAGACAGGGGTGGGATTCACCCCTCCACTTT; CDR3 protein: CSVQERQGWDSPLHF
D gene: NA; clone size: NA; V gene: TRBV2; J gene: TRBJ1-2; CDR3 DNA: TGTGCCAGCAGTGAAGTAATTGGGGGCTGGTTTGGCTACACCTTC; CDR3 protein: CASSEVIGGWFGYTF
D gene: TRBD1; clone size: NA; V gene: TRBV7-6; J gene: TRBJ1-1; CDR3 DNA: TGTGCCAGCAGCTTGGGGACAGGGATGAACACTGAAGCTTTCTTT; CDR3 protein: CASSLGTGMNTEAFF
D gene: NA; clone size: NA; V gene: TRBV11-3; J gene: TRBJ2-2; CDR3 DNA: TGTGCCAGCAGCTCCCCCCCGGGGGAGCTGTTTTTT; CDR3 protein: CASSSPPGELFF
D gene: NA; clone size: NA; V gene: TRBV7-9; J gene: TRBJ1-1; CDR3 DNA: TGTGCCGGCCAGGGGCAGAGGAACACTGAAGCTTTCTTT; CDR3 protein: CAGQGQRNTEAFF
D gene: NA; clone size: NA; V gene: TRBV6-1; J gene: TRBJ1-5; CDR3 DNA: TGTGCCAGCAGTGAATGGGGAGCTAGCAATCAGCCCCAGCATTTT; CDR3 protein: CASSEWGASNQPQHF
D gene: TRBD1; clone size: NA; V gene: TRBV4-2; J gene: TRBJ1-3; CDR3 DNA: TGTGCCAGCAGCCAAGGGACCGGGGACAGCCATTCAACCATATATTTT; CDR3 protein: CASSQGTGDSHSTIYF
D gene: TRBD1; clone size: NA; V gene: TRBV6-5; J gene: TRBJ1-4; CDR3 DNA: TGTGCCAGCACAGGGGGGCAGACTAATGAAAAACTGTTTTTT; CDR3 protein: CASTGGQTNEKLFF
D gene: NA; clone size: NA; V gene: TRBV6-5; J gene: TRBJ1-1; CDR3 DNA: TGTGCCAGCAGTTACTCGGGGAGGGACACTGAAGCTTTCTTT; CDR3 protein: CASSYSGRDTEAFF
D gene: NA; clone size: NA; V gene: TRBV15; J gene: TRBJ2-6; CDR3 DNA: TGTGCCACCAGCAGGACATTATCTGGGGCCAACGTCCTGACTTTC; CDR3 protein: CATSRTLSGANVLTF
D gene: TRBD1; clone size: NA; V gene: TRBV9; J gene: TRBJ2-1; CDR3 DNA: TGTGCCAGCAGCTCCTGGACAGGGGGAAATGAGCAGTTCTTC; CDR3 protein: CASSSWTGGNEQFF
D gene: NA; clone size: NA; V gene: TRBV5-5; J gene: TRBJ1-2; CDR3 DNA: TGTGCCAGCAGCTTAGAGGGTGACTTCTATGGCTACACCTTC; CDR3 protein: CASSLEGDFYGYTF
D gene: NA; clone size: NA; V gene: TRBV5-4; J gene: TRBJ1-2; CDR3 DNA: TGTGCCAGCAGCACGCCGGAAGGCGGCCCCTATGGCTACACCTTC; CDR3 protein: CASSTPEGGPYGYTF
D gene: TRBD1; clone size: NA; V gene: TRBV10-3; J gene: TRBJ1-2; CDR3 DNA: TGTGCCATCAACACAGGGGGCGATGGCTACACCTTC; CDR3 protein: CAINTGGDGYTF
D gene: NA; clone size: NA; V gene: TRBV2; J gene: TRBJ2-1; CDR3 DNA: TGTGCCAGCAGTGAGTTAGAGCAGTTCTTC; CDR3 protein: CASSELEQFF
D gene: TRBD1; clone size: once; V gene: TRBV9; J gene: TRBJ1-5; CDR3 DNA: TGTGCCAGCAGCCAGACAGGGAACCAGCCCCAGCATTTT; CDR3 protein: CASSQTGNQPQHF
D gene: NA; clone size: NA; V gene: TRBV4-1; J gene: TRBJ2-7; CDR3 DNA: TGCGCCAGCAGCCCCGGACAGATCGCAGGCGAGCAGTACTTC; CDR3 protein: CASSPGQIAGEQYF
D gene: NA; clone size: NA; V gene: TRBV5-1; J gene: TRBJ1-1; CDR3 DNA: TGCGCCAGCAGCTCCTCGGGAGGGACTGAAGCTTTCTTT; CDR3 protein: CASSSSGGTEAFF